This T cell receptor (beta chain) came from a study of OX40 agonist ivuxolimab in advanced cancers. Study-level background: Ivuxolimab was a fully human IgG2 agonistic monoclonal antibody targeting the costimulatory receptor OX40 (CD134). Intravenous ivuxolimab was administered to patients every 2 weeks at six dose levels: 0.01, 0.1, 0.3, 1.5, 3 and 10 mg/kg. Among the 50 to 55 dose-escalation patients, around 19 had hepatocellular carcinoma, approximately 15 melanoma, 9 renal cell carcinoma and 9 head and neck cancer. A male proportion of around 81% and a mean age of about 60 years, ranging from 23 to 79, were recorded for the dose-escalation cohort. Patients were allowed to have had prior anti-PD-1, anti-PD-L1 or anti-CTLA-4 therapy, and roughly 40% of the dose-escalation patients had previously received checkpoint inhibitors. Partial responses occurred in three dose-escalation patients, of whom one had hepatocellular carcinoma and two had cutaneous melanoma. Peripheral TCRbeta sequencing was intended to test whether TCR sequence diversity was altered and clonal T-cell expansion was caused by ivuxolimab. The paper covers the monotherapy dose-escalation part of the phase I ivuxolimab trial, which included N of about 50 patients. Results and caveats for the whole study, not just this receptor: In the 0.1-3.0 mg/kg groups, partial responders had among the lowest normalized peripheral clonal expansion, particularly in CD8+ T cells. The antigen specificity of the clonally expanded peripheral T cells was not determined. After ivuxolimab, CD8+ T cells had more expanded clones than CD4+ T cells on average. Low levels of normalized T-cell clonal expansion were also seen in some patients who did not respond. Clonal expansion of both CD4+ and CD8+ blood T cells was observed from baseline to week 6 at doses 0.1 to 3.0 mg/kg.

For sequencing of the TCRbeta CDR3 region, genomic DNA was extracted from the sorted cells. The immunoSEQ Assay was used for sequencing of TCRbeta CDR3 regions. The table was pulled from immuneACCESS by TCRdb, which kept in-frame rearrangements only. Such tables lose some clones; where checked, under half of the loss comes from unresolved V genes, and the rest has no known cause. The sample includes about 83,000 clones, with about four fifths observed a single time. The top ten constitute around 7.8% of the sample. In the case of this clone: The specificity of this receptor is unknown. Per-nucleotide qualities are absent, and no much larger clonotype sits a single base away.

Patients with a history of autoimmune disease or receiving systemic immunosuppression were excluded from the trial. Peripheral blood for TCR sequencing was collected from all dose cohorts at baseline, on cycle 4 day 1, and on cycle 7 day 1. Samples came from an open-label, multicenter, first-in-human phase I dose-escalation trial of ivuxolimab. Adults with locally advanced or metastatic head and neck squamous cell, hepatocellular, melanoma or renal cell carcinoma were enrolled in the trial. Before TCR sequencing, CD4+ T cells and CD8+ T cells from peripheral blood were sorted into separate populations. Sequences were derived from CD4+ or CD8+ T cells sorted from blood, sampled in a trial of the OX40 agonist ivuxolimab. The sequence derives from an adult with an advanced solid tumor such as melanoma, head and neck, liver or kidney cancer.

At the DNA level, the sequence is TGCGCCAGCAGCCAAGAAGGAGTTATAGGGGGCGCGGGGGGGAACACTGAAGCTTTCTTT. It codes for CASSQEGVIGGAGGNTEAFF. The chain joins TRBV4-3 to TRBJ1-1; the central 7 bases match TRBD1. Its CDR3 holds 20 amino acids, cysteine through phenylalanine. Only CDR3 DNA remains: 60 bases, in frame from the first base. Compared with germline, V lacks 0 bases and J lacks 1 base; bases without a gene match: 17. For CDR1 and CDR2, the germline V gene lists LGHNA and YSLEER.